The 11 T cell receptor beta chains reported below all come from one sample, sequenced in a study of T-cell reconstitution after alpha-beta-depleted transplantation in children. The TCRbeta library incorporated unique molecular identifiers. TCRdb reanalysed the PCR reads using MiXCR and keeps one entry per CDR3 protein. The sample carries 170,000 or so distinct CDR3 sequences, 6.5% to 7.5% recorded once. The source material was PBMCs from the stem cell graft donor, sampled from the stem cell graft. These receptors all come from a human donor who donated a stem cell graft to a child with Wiskott-Aldrich syndrome.

This clonotype was seen many times. The CDR3 DNA reads as TGTGCCAGCAGTTTAGGACTGCAATACGAGCAGTACTTC. Its protein is CASSLGLQYEQYF. The rearrangement links TRBV28 to TRBJ2-7, with D perhaps matching TRBD2 (5 bases). Germline assignment: CDR1 MDHEN and CDR2 SYDVKM. The CDR3 is 13 amino acids. V gave up 2 bases and J gave up 4 bases, with 9 bases separating them.

This clonotype was observed many times. J is TRBJ2-1 and V is TRBV12-3 or TRBV12-4; TRBD2 matches at 7 bases. V shed 2 bases and J 3 bases; nucleotides not matched to a gene: 10. There are 17 residues in the CDR3. The CDR3 nucleotides read TGTGCCAGCAGTTTATGGCTCGGCGGGAGTATCTACAATGAGCAGTTCTTC. It codes for CASSLWLGGSIYNEQFF.

This clonotype was counted ten times or more. The genes are TRBV5-1 and TRBJ2-5; 12 nucleotides line up with TRBD2. Germline V gives CDR1 SGHRS, CDR2 YFSETQ. V lost 4 bases to trimming and J lost 5 bases; unmatched junction nucleotides: 6. The CDR3 is made up of 15 amino acids. CDR3 nucleotides: TGCGCCAGCAGCCCTGGACTAGCGGGAACGGAGACCCAGTACTTC. Its protein is CASSPGLAGTETQYF.

In its sample, this clonotype was seen many times. V gene TRBV6-5 combines with J gene TRBJ1-1; D ambiguous. From germline, CDR1 is MNHEY and CDR2 SVGAGI. The CDR3 is 14 residues long. V was shortened by 2 bases and J by 2 bases, with 9 bases between the two germline ends. Written as DNA, the CDR3 is TGTGCCAGCAGTTACGATGGCCAAAACACTGAAGCTTTCTTT. This encodes CASSYDGQNTEAFF.

This clonotype was counted at least ten times. The genes are TRBV20-1 and TRBJ2-4; 8 bases map to TRBD1. Germline trimming cut 6 bases from V and 7 bases from J; bases unmatched to any gene: 14. The CDR3 has 15 amino acids. Germline V gene lookup returns CDR1 DFQATT and CDR2 SNEGSKA (reference sequence). CDR3: CSAEGTGREMNIQYF. The CDR3 region has the DNA TGCAGTGCAGAGGGGACAGGACGAGAAATGAACATTCAGTACTTC.

This clonotype was seen a handful of times. The chain combines TRBV6-1 with TRBJ2-2, with 9 bases aligning to TRBD1. V lost 5 bases, J lost 3 bases, and 1 base stayed unmatched. Germline V CDR1 and CDR2: MNHNS, SASEGT. The CDR3 length is 14 residues. CDR3 coding DNA: TGTGCCAGCAGTCGACAGGGGGACACCGGGGAGCTGTTTTTT. Its protein product is CASSRQGDTGELFF.

This clonotype came up a few times. V is TRBV5-1 and J is TRBJ2-1, with 9 positions matching TRBD1. The germline V gene has CDR1 SGHRS and CDR2 YFSETQ. V shed 0 bases and J 3 bases; nucleotides not matched to a gene: 10. This CDR3 comprises 18 residues. CDR3 coding DNA: TGCGCCAGCAGCTTGGGGGGACCGGGACAGGGAATCTACAATGAGCAGTTCTTC. This gives the protein CASSLGGPGQGIYNEQFF.

This clonotype appeared many times. The V call is TRBV5-1, the J call TRBJ2-7, with D maybe TRBD1 (5 bases). Germline CDR1 reads SGHRS; CDR2 reads YFSETQ. The CDR3 sequence is 14 residues long. The ends were cut back, 1 base at V and 6 bases at J, with 14 bases in the middle. CDR3 sequence reads: CASSLQGFPIEQYF. The CDR3 nucleotides are TGCGCCAGCAGCTTGCAGGGTTTCCCCATCGAGCAGTACTTC.

This clonotype has a handful of counts. The rearrangement joins TRBV12-3 or TRBV12-4 to TRBJ1-1; the D is unclear. There are 15 residues in the CDR3. Trimming stripped 2 bases from V and 0 bases from J, with 10 bases between. As DNA, the CDR3 is TGTGCCAGCAGTTTACGAAGTGGGGTGAACACTGAAGCTTTCTTT. Translating it yields CASSLRSGVNTEAFF.

This clonotype was recorded many times. The chain joins TRBV12-3 or TRBV12-4 to TRBJ1-5; D ambiguous. This CDR3 is built from 14 residues. V was trimmed by 6 bases and J by 7 bases, leaving 16 bases between them. The CDR3 DNA reads as TGTGCCAGCAGCAAGGAGGTAGTTTGGCAGCCCCAGCATTTT. Its protein product is CASSKEVVWQPQHF.

This clonotype showed up many times. V and J are TRBV20-1 and TRBJ1-6, with unresolved D. This CDR3 comprises 16 residues. The V end was cut by 3 bases, the J end by 1 base, with 13 bases between. Germline lookup yields CDR1 DFQATT and CDR2 SNEGSKA (reference sequence). CDR3 sequence reads: CSARADRGSYNSPLHF. The CDR3 bases are TGCAGTGCTAGGGCCGATCGAGGGTCCTATAATTCACCCCTCCACTTT.